These 18 T cell receptor beta chains share one sample of origin, sequenced in a study of T cells in narcolepsy (dated by TCRdb to the late 2010s). Library construction relied on the immunoSEQ multiplex PCR assay. TCRdb mirrors the immuneACCESS table, restricted to in-frame sequences. Some clones are absent from its copies; in checked studies, under half trace to an unresolved V gene, and the reason for the others is unknown. For this sample the table gives some 34,000 clones, of which more than 65% were detected only once. The top ten clonotypes cover about 2.3% of the sample. Sequencing was carried out using memory (CD45RA-) CD4+ T cells from blood. The sample's cell subset or site label, in plain terms: memory T cells sorted ex vivo from peripheral blood. These receptors all stem from a human donor in good health.

This chain joins TRBV6-1 and TRBJ1-2, with no clear D. CDR3 length equals 11 residues. Trimming removed 8 bases at V and 4 bases at J, with 8 bases between. Looked up from germline, CDR1 is MNHNS and CDR2 is SASEGT. CDR3 amino acids: CASLLGYGYTF. CDR3 in DNA: TGTGCCAGCCTTCTAGGCTATGGCTACACCTTC.

DNA for the CDR3: TGTGCCAGGGGGGATACTAGCGTCTCCTACGAGCAGTACTTC. Translated, it gives CARGDTSVSYEQYF. The V call is TRBV6-4, the J call TRBJ2-7; TRBD2 aligns across 7 bases. CDR3 length equals 14 residues. Trimming cost V 9 bases and J 0 bases; bases outside gene matches: 8. Germline CDR1 reads MRHNA; CDR2 reads SNTAGT.

The chain links TRBV7-2 to TRBJ2-3, with 7 bases matching TRBD2. The length of the CDR3 is 17 residues. Germline assignment: CDR1 SGHTA and CDR2 FQGNSA. After removal of 6 bases from V and 6 bases from J, the junction contained 18 bases not matched to a gene. The CDR3 region is CASSKQVAGVSADTQYF. In nucleotides, the CDR3 is TGTGCCAGCAGTAAACAAGTGGCGGGAGTAAGTGCCGATACGCAGTATTTT.

V and J are TRBV25-1 and TRBJ2-3; 7 bases are a match to TRBD2. This CDR3 comprises 14 residues. J lost 1 base, V lost 8 bases, and 6 bases had no gene match. Germline CDR1 reads MGHDK; CDR2 reads SYGVNS. The CDR3 DNA is TGTGCCAGCCAGCGAGGACTAGGCACAGATACGCAGTATTTT. Residues: CASQRGLGTDTQYF.

The chain links TRBV7-3 to TRBJ1-2; 7 bases line up with TRBD1. Trimming took 0 bases from V and 7 from J; bases not matched to a gene: 8. The CDR3 loop spans 15 amino acids. CDR1 is SGHTA, CDR2 FQGTGA, per germline. CDR3 sequence: CASSLTLYQGGGYTF. The CDR3 DNA sequence: TGTGCCAGCAGCTTAACTTTGTACCAGGGGGGTGGCTACACCTTC.

The V gene is TRBV18, the J gene TRBJ1-4; D might be TRBD1 (6 bases). V dropped 5 bases and J dropped 4 bases, with 11 bases sitting between them. The length of the CDR3 is 14 residues. Germline V gives CDR1 KGHSH, CDR2 LQKENI. The CDR3 sequence: CASSTGSGNEKLFF. CDR3 in DNA: TGTGCCAGCTCAACAGGGTCTGGTAATGAAAAACTGTTTTTT.

This clone was counted only a few times. The rearrangement joins TRBV30 to TRBJ1-1, with 7 bases aligning to TRBD1. Germline V gene data show CDR1 as GTSNPN and CDR2 as SVGIG (reference sequence). Germline trimming cut 8 bases from V and 0 bases from J; bases unmatched to any gene: 6. The CDR3 spans 13 residues. The CDR3 here is CADKGQLNTEAFF. The CDR3 nucleotides are TGTGCCGACAAGGGACAGTTGAACACTGAAGCTTTCTTT.

The V gene is TRBV19, the J gene TRBJ1-2; weak D call: TRBD1 (6 bases). The V gene lost 2 bases and the J gene lost 4 bases, with 11 bases spanning the gap. Germline values: CDR1 LNHDA, CDR2 SQIVND (reference sequence). The CDR3 consists of 14 residues. Here the CDR3 reads CASSIQGSGYGYTF. CDR3 DNA sequence: TGTGCCAGTAGTATACAGGGGTCTGGCTATGGCTACACCTTC.

The chain is built from TRBV7-2 and TRBJ1-2, with D maybe TRBD1 (5 bases). Germline CDR1 and CDR2: SGHTA and FQGNSA. V lost 2 bases and J lost 7, with 17 bases in between. The CDR3 runs to 15 residues. The CDR3 loop is CASSLSSGAHGGYTF. The CDR3 region has the DNA TGTGCCAGCAGCTTAAGCTCTGGGGCCCATGGTGGCTACACCTTC.

The chain has TRBV27 and TRBJ1-2; D possibly corresponds to TRBD1 (6 bases). This CDR3 comprises 15 residues. V lost 5 bases and J lost 2, with 15 bases in between. Germline V gene sequence: CDR1 MNHEY, CDR2 SMNVEV (reference sequence). CDR3: CASSLRGKGNYGYTF. CDR3 in DNA: TGTGCCAGCAGTCTGAGGGGGAAGGGGAACTATGGCTACACCTTC.

This clone was detected only a few times. The J gene is TRBJ1-1, the V gene TRBV2, with 8 bases identical to TRBD1. The V segment lost 5 bases and the J segment 1 base; nucleotides outside the gene matches: 6. The CDR3 consists of 15 residues. Germline V gene data show CDR1 as SNHLY and CDR2 as FYNNEI. The CDR3 region is CASSPIDRGNTEAFF. DNA for the CDR3: TGTGCCAGCAGTCCGATCGACAGGGGGAACACTGAAGCTTTCTTT. The full variable domain, completed using reference TRBV2 and TRBJ1-1, is EPEVTQTPSHQVTQMGQEVILRCVPISNHLYFYWYRQILGQKVEFLVSFYNNEISEKSEIFDDQFSVERPDGSNFTLKIRSTKLEDSAMYFCASSPIDRGNTEAFFGQGTRLTVV.

The gene calls are TRBV5-1 and TRBJ1-2, with unresolved D. Germline V gene lookup returns CDR1 SGHRS and CDR2 YFSETQ. V dropped 4 bases and J dropped 2 bases, with 6 bases sitting between them. This CDR3 region has 12 residues. CDR3 region: CASSGENYGYTF. CDR3 nucleotides: TGCGCCAGCAGCGGGGAAAACTATGGCTACACCTTC.

The chain links TRBV30 to TRBJ1-2; 11 bases line up with TRBD1. Losses at the gene ends were 3 bases for V and 8 bases for J; bases not matched to a gene: 17. The CDR3 consists of 17 residues. CDR1 and CDR2 (germline): GTSNPN, SVGIG (reference sequence). This CDR3 reads CAWSWTGGVSSIWGYTF. The CDR3 DNA follows: TGTGCCTGGAGCTGGACAGGGGGCGTTTCTTCTATATGGGGCTACACCTTC.

This chain connects TRBV19 to TRBJ1-1; 8 bases match TRBD1. CDR1 and CDR2 from the germline V gene are LNHDA and SQIVND (reference sequence). V shed 1 base, J shed 5 bases, and the junction held 6 bases outside the gene matches. The CDR3 consists of 15 residues. The CDR3 coding sequence is TGTGCCAGTAGTATAGGGACAGGGATTGGGACTGAAGCTTTCTTT. Its protein product is CASSIGTGIGTEAFF.

This chain connects TRBV5-4 to TRBJ2-5; 10 positions match TRBD1. Looked up from germline, CDR1 is SGHNT and CDR2 is YYREEE (reference sequence). The V segment lost 0 bases and the J segment 3 bases; nucleotides outside the gene matches: 8. The CDR3 length is 17 residues. The CDR3 region is CASSLVFRTGGKETQYF. The CDR3 DNA follows: TGTGCCAGCAGCTTGGTTTTTAGGACAGGGGGAAAAGAGACCCAGTACTTC.

This chain connects TRBV18 to TRBJ1-2, with 9 nucleotides matching TRBD1. Losses at the gene ends were 3 bases for V and 6 bases for J; bases not matched to a gene: 8. Germline CDR1 is KGHSH and CDR2 is LQKENI. The CDR3 length is 15 residues. The CDR3 coding sequence is TGTGCCAGCTCACCCTATGGGGACAGGGAGGATGGCTACACCTTC. Translation: CASSPYGDREDGYTF.

This clone was counted between two and nine times. This sequence joins TRBV7-2 and TRBJ1-5, with 8 bases that match TRBD1. This CDR3 has 14 amino acids. The junction had 3 bases not matched to a gene; V was cut back by 1 base and J by 7 bases. CDR1 and CDR2 from the germline V gene are SGHTA and FQGNSA. CDR3 region: CASSLDRGEQPQHF. DNA of the CDR3: TGTGCCAGCAGCTTAGACAGGGGGGAGCAGCCCCAGCATTTT.

This chain connects TRBV9 to TRBJ2-1, with no clear D. CDR3 length: 16 amino acids. V shed 4 bases and J shed 0 bases, with 14 bases lying between them. Germline V gene sequence: CDR1 SGDLS, CDR2 YYNGEE. The CDR3 DNA reads TGTGCCAGCAGCCCCTTGGGCGCGGTCTCCTACAATGAGCAGTTCTTC. Its translation: CASSPLGAVSYNEQFF.